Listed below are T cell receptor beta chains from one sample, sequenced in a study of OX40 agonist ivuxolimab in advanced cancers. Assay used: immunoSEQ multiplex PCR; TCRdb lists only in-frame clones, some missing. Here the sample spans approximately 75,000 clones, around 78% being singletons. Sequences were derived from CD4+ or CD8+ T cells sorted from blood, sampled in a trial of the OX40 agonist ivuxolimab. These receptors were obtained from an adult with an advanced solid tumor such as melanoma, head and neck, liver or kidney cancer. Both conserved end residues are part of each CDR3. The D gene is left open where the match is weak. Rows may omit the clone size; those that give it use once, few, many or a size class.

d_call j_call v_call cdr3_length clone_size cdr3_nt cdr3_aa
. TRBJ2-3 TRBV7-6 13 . TGTGCCAGCAGCTCTATGACTAGTCATACGCAGTATTTT CASSSMTSHTQYF
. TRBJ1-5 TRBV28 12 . TGTGCCAGCACCTATAGCAATCAGCCCCAGCATTTT CASTYSNQPQHF
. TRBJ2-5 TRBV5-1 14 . TGCGCCAGCAGCCGGGACGGGATCGGAGAGACCCAGTACTTC CASSRDGIGETQYF
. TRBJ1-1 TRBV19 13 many TGTGCCAGTAGGGCCCAGGGGACGTCTGAAGCTTTCTTT CASRAQGTSEAFF
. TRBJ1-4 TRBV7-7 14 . TGTGCCAGCAGCTTAGGGACGGGGGGAGAAAAACTGTTTTTT CASSLGTGGEKLFF
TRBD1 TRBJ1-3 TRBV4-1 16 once TGCGCCAGCAGCCACGGTCGGGCCAGGGGGTCGAACACCATATATTTT CASSHGRARGSNTIYF
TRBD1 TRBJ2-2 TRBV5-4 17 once TGTGCCAGCAGCCCTGACAGGGGGCGTATCTATTTCGGGGAGCTGTTTTTT CASSPDRGRIYFGELFF
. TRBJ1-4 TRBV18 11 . TGTGCCAGCACTGAGAATGAAAAACTGTTTTTT CASTENEKLFF
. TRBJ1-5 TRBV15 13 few TGTGCCACCAGCAGAGTAGCGGATCAGCCCCAGCATTTT CATSRVADQPQHF
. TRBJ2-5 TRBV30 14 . TGTGCCTGGAGTGCCGTGCGTCCGGGGGAGACCCAGTACTTC CAWSAVRPGETQYF
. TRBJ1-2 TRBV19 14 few TGTGCCAGTAGTAGATCTTCGGACAGCTATGGCTACACCTTC CASSRSSDSYGYTF
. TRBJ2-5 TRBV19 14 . TGTGCCAGTAGTATAGCCGGGGGCGGAAAGACCCAGTACTTC CASSIAGGGKTQYF
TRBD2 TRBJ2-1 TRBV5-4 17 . TGTGCCAGCAGCCCCCGACTAGCGGGGGGACCCCACAATGAGCAGTTCTTC CASSPRLAGGPHNEQFF
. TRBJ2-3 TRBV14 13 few TGTGCCAGCAGCCACGGTGGCCCCGATACGCAGTATTTT CASSHGGPDTQYF
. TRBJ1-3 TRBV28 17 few TGTGCCAGCATCCCCACGGGGGGGCCAAGCTCTGGAAACACCATATATTTT CASIPTGGPSSGNTIYF
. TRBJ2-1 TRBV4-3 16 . TGCGCCAGCAGCCAAGAGGGGGCAGGGGCCCACGGGGAGCAGTTCTTC CASSQEGAGAHGEQFF
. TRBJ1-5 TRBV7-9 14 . TGTGCCAGCAGCTTGGGACACGGCAATCAGCCCCAGCATTTT CASSLGHGNQPQHF
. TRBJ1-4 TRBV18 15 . TGTGCCAGCTCACCAGGGATGACAGGTGGGGAAAAACTGTTTTTT CASSPGMTGGEKLFF
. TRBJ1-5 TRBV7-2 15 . TGTGCCAGCAGCTTAGGGCCCCGCAACAATCAGCCCCAGCATTTT CASSLGPRNNQPQHF
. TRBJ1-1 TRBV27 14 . TGTGCCAGCAGTATTCTAAGGGTGGGCACTGAAGCTTTCTTT CASSILRVGTEAFF
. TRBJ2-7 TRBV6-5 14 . TGTGCCAGCACCCCCGATATATTCCCATACGAGCAGTACTTC CASTPDIFPYEQYF
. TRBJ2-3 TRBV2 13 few TGTGCCAGCGGGGCTAGCGTTCCAGATACGCAGTATTTT CASGASVPDTQYF
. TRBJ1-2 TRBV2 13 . TGTGCCAGCAGTGACGCACGGAGCGAGGGCTACACCTTC CASSDARSEGYTF
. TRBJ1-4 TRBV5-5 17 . TGTGCCAGCAGCCCCTGGGAGGGGCGATCAACTAATGAAAAACTGTTTTTT CASSPWEGRSTNEKLFF
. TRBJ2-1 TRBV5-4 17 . TGTGCCAGCAGCTTGGCCCAACTCAGGGACTCCTACAATGAGCAGTTCTTC CASSLAQLRDSYNEQFF
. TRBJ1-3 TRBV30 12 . TGTGCCTGGGGTTTTGGGCAAAACACCATATATTTT CAWGFGQNTIYF
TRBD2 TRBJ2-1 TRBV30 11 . TGTGCCTGGGACAGCGGGATGCGGCAGTTCTTC CAWDSGMRQFF
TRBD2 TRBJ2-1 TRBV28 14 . TGTGCCAGCAGTCTCCAAAGCGGGAACAATGAGCAGTTCTTC CASSLQSGNNEQFF